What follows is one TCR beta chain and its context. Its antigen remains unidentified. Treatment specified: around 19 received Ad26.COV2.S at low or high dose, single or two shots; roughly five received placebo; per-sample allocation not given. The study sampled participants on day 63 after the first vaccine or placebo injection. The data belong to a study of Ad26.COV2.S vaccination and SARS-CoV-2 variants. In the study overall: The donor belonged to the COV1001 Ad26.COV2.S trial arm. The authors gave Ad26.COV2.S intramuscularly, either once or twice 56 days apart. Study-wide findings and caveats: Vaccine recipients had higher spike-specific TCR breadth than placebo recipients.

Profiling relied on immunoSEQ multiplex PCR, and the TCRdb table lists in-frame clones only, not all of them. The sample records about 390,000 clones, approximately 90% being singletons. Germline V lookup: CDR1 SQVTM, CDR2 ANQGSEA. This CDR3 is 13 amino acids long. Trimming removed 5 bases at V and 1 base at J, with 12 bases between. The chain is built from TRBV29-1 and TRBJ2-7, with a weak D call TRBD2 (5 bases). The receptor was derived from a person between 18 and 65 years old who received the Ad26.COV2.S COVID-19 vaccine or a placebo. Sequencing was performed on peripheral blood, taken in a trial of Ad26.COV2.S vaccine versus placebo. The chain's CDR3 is CSVLGLASYEQYF. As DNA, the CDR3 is TGCAGCGTTCTCGGACTGGCTTCCTACGAGCAGTACTTC.